The source of this T cell receptor beta chain is a study of T-cell reconstitution after alpha-beta-depleted transplantation in children. Preparing the TCRbeta library involved the use of unique molecular identifiers. MiXCR was run by TCRdb on the PCR reads, yielding one entry per CDR3 protein. This sample has hundreds of thousands of distinct CDR3 sequences, with approximately 14% found just once. Study observations and caveats: Alpha-beta T cells present about two months after transplant were reported to originate from several hundred expanded graft clones.

Many counts were recorded for this clonotype. The antigen remains unidentified. Between the trimmed V and J ends, which lost 2 bases and 3 bases, there was a span of 7 bases. CDR1 and CDR2 (germline): SQVTM, ANQGSEA. The CDR3 loop spans 12 amino acids. Material: PBMCs, obtained before TCRalphabeta/CD19-depleted stem cell transplant. This receptor was taken from a girl aged 2 to 10 with congenital amegakaryocytic thrombocytopenia, due to receive a stem cell transplant. The chain joins TRBV29-1 to TRBJ1-1, with D possibly being TRBD1 (5 bases). CDR3 protein: CSVEQGDTEAFF. The CDR3 coding sequence is TGCAGCGTTGAACAGGGAGACACTGAAGCTTTCTTT. Supplemented by reference TRBV29-1 and TRBJ1-1, the full variable domain reads SAVISQKPSRDICQRGTSLTIQCQVDSQVTMMFWYRQQPGQSLTLIATANQGSEATYESGFVIDKFPISRPNLTFSTLTVSNMSPEDSSIYLCSVEQGDTEAFFGQGTRLTVV.